This T cell receptor (beta chain) emerged from a study of T cell responses to AZD1222 COVID-19 vaccine. TCRdb's copy holds only in-frame clones and misses some; the assay was immunoSEQ multiplex PCR. The sample records 95,000 to 150,000 clones, 80% to 95% being singletons. This CDR3 contains 16 residues. The V segment lost 4 bases and the J segment 2 bases; nucleotides outside the gene matches: 11. Germline CDR1 is SGHRS and CDR2 is YFSETQ. This receptor was taken from an adult in good health. The sequencing used peripheral blood, collected on day 0 of AZD1222 vaccination. The rearrangement joins TRBV5-1 to TRBJ2-7; 8 nucleotides agree with TRBD2. DNA of the CDR3: TGCGCCAGCAGCGGATCCGGGATAGCGGGGCCCTACGAGCAGTACTTC. The encoded protein is CASSGSGIAGPYEQYF.